The clone carrying this T cell receptor (beta chain) was detected a few times. Its antigen remains unknown. As every portion of the isolated RNA was reverse transcribed, the sequencing read expressed TCRB transcripts. Some clones are missing from TCRdb's copy, which holds only in-frame ones; the method was immunoSEQ multiplex PCR. This table holds around 300,000 clones, approximately 15% found once. With 0 bases clipped from V and 7 bases from J, the junction kept 12 bases outside the gene matches. Germline CDR1 and CDR2: LGHNA and YNFKEQ. The CDR3 extends over 18 amino acids. This specimen belongs to a study of beta chain features in type 1 diabetes. Study-level information: Some 99 million sorted cells were examined across all samples.

Markers CD45RO/CCR7/CD25/CD127/CD95/CD27 served to sort CD4+ naive, central memory, regulatory and stem cell-like memory cells. All sorted populations exceeded 95% purity. Overall study results and limits: Moderate but significant shortening of TCRB CDR3s was recorded in all four CD4+ subsets from Type 1 diabetes patients. Patients with type 1 diabetes carried fewer insertions and had more deletions at their VDJ junctions.

The rearrangement links TRBV4-2 to TRBJ2-2; 9 bases align to TRBD2. The sequencing input was naive CD4+ T cells from blood. The receptor was isolated from a man between 18 and 29 years old with type 1 diabetes. In DNA, the CDR3 is TGTGCCAGCAGCCAAGACGGCGGGAGGGCCGGTTCCAGCGGGGAGCTGTTTTTT. This gives the protein CASSQDGGRAGSSGELFF.